The source of this T cell receptor beta chain is a study of T cell responses to AZD1222 COVID-19 vaccine. Study at large: Samples with a second dose at about 4 or about 12 weeks were pooled together. General study findings and limits: Donors, mostly white British, included more females; clonal diversity was possibly underestimated. Recipients of two AZD1222 doses showed rising Spike-specific TCR breadth and depth. In all cases, repertoires were sampled only after the peak T cell response.

Germline loops: CDR1 SGHRS, CDR2 YFSETQ. V shed 0 bases and J shed 2 bases, with 12 bases lying between them. There are 15 residues in the CDR3. About this clone itself: Antigen specificity is unknown.

TCRdb's copy holds only in-frame clones and misses some; the assay was immunoSEQ multiplex PCR. The sample has about 44,000 clones, about 83% seen once; the top ten hold 52%. The gene calls are TRBV5-1 and TRBJ2-7; D ambiguous. Sequencing was performed on peripheral blood, taken on day 0 of AZD1222 vaccination. This receptor was identified in an adult in good health. CDR3 sequence: CASSLGGLFPYEQYF. For the CDR3, the DNA is TGCGCCAGCAGCTTGGGTGGCTTATTCCCCTACGAGCAGTACTTC.